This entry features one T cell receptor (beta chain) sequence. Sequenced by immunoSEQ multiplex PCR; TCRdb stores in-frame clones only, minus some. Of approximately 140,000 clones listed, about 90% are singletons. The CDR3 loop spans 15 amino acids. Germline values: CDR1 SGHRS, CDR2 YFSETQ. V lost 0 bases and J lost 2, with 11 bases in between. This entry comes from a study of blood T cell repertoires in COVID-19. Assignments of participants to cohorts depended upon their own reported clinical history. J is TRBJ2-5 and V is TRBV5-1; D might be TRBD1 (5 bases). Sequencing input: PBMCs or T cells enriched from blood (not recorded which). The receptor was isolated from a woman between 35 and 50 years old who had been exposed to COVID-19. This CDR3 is CASSLAQVFQETQYF. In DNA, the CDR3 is TGCGCCAGCAGCTTGGCACAGGTCTTTCAAGAGACCCAGTACTTC. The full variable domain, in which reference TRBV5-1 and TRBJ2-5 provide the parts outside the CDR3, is KAGVTQTPRYLIKTRGQQVTLSCSPISGHRSVSWYQQTPGQGLQFLFEYFSETQRNKGNFPGRFSGRQFSNSRSEMNVSTLELGDSALYLCASSLAQVFQETQYFGPGTRLLVL.